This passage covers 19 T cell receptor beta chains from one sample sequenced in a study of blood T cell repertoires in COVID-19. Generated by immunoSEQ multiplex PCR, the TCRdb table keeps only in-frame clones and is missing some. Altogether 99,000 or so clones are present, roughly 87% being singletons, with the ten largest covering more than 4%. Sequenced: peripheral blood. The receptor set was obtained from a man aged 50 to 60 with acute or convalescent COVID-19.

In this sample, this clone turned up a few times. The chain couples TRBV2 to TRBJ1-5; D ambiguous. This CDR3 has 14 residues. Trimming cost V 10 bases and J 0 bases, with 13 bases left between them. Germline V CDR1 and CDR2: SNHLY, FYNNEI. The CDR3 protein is CAIQDGNSNQPQHF. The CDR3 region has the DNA TGTGCCATCCAGGACGGGAATAGCAATCAGCCCCAGCATTTT.

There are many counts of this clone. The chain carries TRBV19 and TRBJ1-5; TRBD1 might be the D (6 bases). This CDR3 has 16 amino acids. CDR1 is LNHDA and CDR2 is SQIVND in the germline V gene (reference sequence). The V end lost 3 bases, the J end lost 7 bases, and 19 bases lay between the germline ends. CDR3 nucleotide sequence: TGTGCCAGTAGTATGTGGGATCGGGGGGCGGGGCAGCCCCAGCATTTT. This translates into CASSMWDRGAGQPQHF.

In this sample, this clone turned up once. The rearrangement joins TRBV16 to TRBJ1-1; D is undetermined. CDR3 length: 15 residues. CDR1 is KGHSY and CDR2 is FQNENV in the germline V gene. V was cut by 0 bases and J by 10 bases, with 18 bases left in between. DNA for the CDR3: TGTGCCAGCAGCCAATCCTGGGCAGCAAATAATGTAGCTTTCTTT. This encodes CASSQSWAANNVAFF.

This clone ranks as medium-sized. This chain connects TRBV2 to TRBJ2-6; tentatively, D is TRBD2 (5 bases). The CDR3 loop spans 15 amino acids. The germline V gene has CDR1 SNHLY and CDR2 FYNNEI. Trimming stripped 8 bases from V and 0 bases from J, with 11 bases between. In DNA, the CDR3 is TGTGCCAGCGAGGGATCCAGCTCTGGGGCCAACGTCCTGACTTTC. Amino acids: CASEGSSSGANVLTF.

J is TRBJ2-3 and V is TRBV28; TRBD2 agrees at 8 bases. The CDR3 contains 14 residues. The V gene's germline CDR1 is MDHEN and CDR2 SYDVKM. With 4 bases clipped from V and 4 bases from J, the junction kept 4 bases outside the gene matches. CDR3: CASSWTSFPDTQYF. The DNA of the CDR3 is TGTGCCAGCAGTTGGACTAGCTTCCCAGATACGCAGTATTTT. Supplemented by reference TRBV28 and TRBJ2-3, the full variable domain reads DVKVTQSSRYLVKRTGEKVFLECVQDMDHENMFWYRQDPGLGLRLIYFSYDVKMKEKGDIPEGYSVSREKKERFSLILESASTNQTSMYLCASSWTSFPDTQYFGPGTRLTVL.

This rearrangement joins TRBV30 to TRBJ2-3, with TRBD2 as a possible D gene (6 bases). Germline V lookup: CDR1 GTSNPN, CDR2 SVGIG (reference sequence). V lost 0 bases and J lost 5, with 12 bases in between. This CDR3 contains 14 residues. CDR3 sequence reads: CAWSVKGRKDTQYF. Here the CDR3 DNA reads TGTGCCTGGAGTGTGAAGGGGAGGAAAGATACGCAGTATTTT.

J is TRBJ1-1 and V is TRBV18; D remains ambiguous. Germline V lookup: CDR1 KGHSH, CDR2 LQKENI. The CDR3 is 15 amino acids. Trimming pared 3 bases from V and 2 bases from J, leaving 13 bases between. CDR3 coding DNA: TGTGCCAGCTCACCCTGGGCGGACTCTAACACTGAAGCTTTCTTT. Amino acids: CASSPWADSNTEAFF.

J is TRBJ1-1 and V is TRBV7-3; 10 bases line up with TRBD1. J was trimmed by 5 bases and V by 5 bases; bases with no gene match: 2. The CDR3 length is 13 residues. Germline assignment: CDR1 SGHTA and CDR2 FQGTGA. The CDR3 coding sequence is TGTGCCAGCAGCCGGGACAGGGGAACTGAAGCTTTCTTT. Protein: CASSRDRGTEAFF. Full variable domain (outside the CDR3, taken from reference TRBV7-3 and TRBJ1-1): GAGVSQTPSNKVTEKGKYVELRCDPISGHTALYWYRQSLGQGPEFLIYFQGTGAADDSGLPNDRFFAVRPEGSVSTLKIQRTERGDSAVYLCASSRDRGTEAFFGQGTRLTVV.

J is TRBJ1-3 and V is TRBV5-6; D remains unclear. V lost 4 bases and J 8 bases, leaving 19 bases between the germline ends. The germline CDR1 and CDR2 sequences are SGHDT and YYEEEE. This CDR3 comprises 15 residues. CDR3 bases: TGTGCCAGCAGCGTCCGGTACCTGGTAATGGACACCATATATTTT. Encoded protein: CASSVRYLVMDTIYF. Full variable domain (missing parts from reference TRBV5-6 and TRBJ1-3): DAGVTQSPTHLIKTRGQQVTLRCSPKSGHDTVSWYQQALGQGPQFIFQYYEEEERQRGNFPDRFSGHQFPNYSSELNVNALLLGDSALYLCASSVRYLVMDTIYFGEGSWLTVV.

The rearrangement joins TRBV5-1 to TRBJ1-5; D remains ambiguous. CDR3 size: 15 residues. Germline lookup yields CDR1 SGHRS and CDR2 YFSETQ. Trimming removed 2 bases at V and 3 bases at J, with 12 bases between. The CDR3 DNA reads TGCGCCAGCAGCTTCGTGACGGGGAACAATCAGCCCCAGCATTTT. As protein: CASSFVTGNNQPQHF.

CDR3 in amino acids: CASSHASGRAKGPKETQYF. The CDR3 nucleotides are TGCGCCAGCAGCCATGCTAGCGGGAGGGCTAAAGGGCCTAAAGAGACCCAGTACTTC. This chain connects TRBV4-1 to TRBJ2-5, with 12 bases matching TRBD2. This CDR3 contains 19 residues. Germline CDR1 reads MGHRA; CDR2 reads YSYEKL. V lost 3 bases and J lost 3; bases outside the gene matches: 14.

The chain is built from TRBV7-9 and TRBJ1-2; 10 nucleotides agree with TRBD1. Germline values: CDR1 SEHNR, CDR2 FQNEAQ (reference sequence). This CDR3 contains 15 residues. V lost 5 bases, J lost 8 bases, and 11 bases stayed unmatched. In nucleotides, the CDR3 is TGTGCCAGCAGCCCAGACAGGGGGCCGTCACGAGGCTACACCTTC. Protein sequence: CASSPDRGPSRGYTF. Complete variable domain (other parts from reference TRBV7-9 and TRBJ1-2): DTGVSQNPRHKITKRGQNVTFRCDPISEHNRLYWYRQTLGQGPEFLTYFQNEAQLEKSRLLSDRFSAERPKGSFSTLEIQRTEQGDSAMYLCASSPDRGPSRGYTFGSGTRLTVV.

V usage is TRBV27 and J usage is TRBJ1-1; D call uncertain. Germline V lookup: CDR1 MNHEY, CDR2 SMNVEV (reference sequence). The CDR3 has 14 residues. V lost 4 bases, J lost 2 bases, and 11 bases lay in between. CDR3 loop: CASSYGTPNTEAFF. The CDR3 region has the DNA TGTGCCAGCAGTTACGGTACTCCAAACACTGAAGCTTTCTTT.

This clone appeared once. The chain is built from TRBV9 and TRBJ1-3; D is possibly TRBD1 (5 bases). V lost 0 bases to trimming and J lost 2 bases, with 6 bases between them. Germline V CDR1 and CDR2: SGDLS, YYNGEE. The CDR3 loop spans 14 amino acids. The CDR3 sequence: CASSVEDTGNTIYF. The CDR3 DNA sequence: TGTGCCAGCAGCGTAGAGGACACTGGAAACACCATATATTTT. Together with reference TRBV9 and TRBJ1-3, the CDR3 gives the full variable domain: DSGVTQTPKHLITATGQRVTLRCSPRSGDLSVYWYQQSLDQGLQFLIQYYNGEERAKGNILERFSAQQFPDLHSELNLSSLELGDSALYFCASSVEDTGNTIYFGEGSWLTVV.

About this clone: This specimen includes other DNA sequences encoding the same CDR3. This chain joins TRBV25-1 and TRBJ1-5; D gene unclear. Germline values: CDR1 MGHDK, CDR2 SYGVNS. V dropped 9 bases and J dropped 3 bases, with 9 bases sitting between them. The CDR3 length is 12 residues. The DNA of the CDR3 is TGTGCCAGTAACAGAGACAATCAGCCCCAGCATTTT. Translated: CASNRDNQPQHF.

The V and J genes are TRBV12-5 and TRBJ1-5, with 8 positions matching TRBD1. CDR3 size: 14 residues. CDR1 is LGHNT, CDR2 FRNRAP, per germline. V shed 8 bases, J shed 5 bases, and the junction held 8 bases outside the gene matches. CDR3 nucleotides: TGTGCTAGTCGGGGGCAGGGGGCGTATCAGCCCCAGCATTTT. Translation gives CASRGQGAYQPQHF.

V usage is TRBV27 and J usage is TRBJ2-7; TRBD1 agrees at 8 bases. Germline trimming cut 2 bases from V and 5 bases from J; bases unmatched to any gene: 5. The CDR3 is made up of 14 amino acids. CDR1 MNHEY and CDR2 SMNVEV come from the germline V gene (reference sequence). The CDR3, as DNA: TGTGCCAGCAGTTTAGTAGACAGGGGCCACGAGCAGTACTTC. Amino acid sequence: CASSLVDRGHEQYF.

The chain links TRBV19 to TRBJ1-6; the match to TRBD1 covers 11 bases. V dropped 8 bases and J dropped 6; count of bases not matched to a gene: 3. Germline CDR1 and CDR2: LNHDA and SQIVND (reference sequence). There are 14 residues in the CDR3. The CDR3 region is CASAGTGGNSPLHF. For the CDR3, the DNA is TGTGCCAGTGCCGGGACAGGGGGTAATTCACCCCTCCACTTT.

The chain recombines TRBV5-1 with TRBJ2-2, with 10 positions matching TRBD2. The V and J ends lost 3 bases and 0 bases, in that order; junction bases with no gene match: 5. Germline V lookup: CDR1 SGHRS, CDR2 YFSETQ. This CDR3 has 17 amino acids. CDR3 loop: CASSSASGGANTGELFF. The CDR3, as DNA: TGCGCCAGCAGCTCCGCTAGCGGGGGCGCGAACACCGGGGAGCTGTTTTTT.